A single sample is the source of the 21 T cell receptor beta chains below, sequenced in a study of T-cell memory formation after mild COVID-19. One entry per CDR3 protein, called by TCRdb with MiXCR from the 5' RACE reads. The repertoire holds about 560,000 distinct CDR3 sequences, with about 20% as singletons. The sample was PBMCs or a T cell subset sorted from them (not recorded which). The receptors come from an adult woman who had mild COVID-19 (a few samples of this study predate the infection). Cell type and time point are not known.

J is TRBJ2-1 and V is TRBV6-2 or TRBV6-3; the match to TRBD1 covers 8 bases. This CDR3 comprises 14 residues. The V segment lost 11 bases and the J segment 3 bases; nucleotides outside the gene matches: 9. Looked up from germline, CDR1 is MNHEY and CDR2 is SVGEGT. For the CDR3, the DNA is TGTGCCGCCGGACCAGGGGGCGGCTACAATGAGCAGTTCTTC. It translates to CAAGPGGGYNEQFF.

This clonotype appeared a few times. The chain is built from TRBV7-2 and TRBJ2-5, with 11 bases identical to TRBD2. Germline CDR1 reads SGHTA; CDR2 reads FQGNSA. Germline trimming cut 2 bases from V and 1 base from J; bases unmatched to any gene: 9. This CDR3 spans 18 amino acids. The CDR3 coding sequence is TGTGCCAGCAGCTTATGGGGACTAGCGGTAGGGATCCAAGAGACCCAGTACTTC. Its protein is CASSLWGLAVGIQETQYF. Full variable domain (missing parts from reference TRBV7-2 and TRBJ2-5): GAGVSQSPSNKVTEKGKDVELRCDPISGHTALYWYRQSLGQGLEFLIYFQGNSAPDKSGLPSDRFSAERTGGSVSTLTIQRTQQEDSAVYLCASSLWGLAVGIQETQYFGPGTRLLVL.

The V gene is TRBV18, the J gene TRBJ1-6; D unclear. This CDR3 is 16 amino acids long. Trimming left V 2 bases short and J 6 bases short, with 14 bases between. CDR1 and CDR2 (germline): KGHSH, LQKENI. The CDR3 spells CASSPNTPGTNSPLHF. The CDR3 DNA sequence: TGTGCCAGCTCACCAAACACGCCGGGTACTAATTCACCCCTCCACTTT. Full variable domain (remainder filled in from reference TRBV18 and TRBJ1-6): NAGVMQNPRHLVRRRGQEARLRCSPMKGHSHVYWYRQLPEEGLKFMVYLQKENIIDESGMPKERFSAEFPKEGPSILRIQQVVRGDSAAYFCASSPNTPGTNSPLHFGNGTRLTVT.

Only a few counts were recorded for this clonotype. The V gene is TRBV7-9, the J gene TRBJ2-2, with D perhaps matching TRBD1 (5 bases). Per the germline V gene, CDR1 is SEHNR and CDR2 is FQNEAQ (reference sequence). V lost 1 base and J 3 bases, leaving 18 bases between the germline ends. The CDR3 has 18 residues. CDR3 loop: CASSLVAGPFGDTGELFF. The CDR3 DNA sequence: TGTGCCAGCAGCTTAGTCGCAGGGCCGTTTGGGGACACCGGGGAGCTGTTTTTT.

In its sample, this clonotype was seen a few times. The V gene is TRBV5-1, the J gene TRBJ2-3, with TRBD2 matching over 12 bases. Germline CDR1 and CDR2: SGHRS and YFSETQ. V shed 4 bases, J shed 1 base, and the junction held 7 bases outside the gene matches. This CDR3 contains 17 residues. The CDR3 reads CASSPLWTSGGTDTQYF. The CDR3 nucleotides read TGCGCCAGCAGCCCACTTTGGACTAGCGGGGGCACAGATACGCAGTATTTT. The whole variable domain, remainder taken from reference TRBV5-1 and TRBJ2-3, is KAGVTQTPRYLIKTRGQQVTLSCSPISGHRSVSWYQQTPGQGLQFLFEYFSETQRNKGNFPGRFSGRQFSNSRSEMNVSTLELGDSALYLCASSPLWTSGGTDTQYFGPGTRLTVL.

V and J are TRBV13 and TRBJ1-1; D possibly corresponds to TRBD1 (6 bases). The germline V gene encodes CDR1 PRHDT and CDR2 FYEKMQ (reference sequence). The CDR3 spans 14 residues. V was shortened by 1 base and J by 6 bases, with 12 bases between the two germline ends. The CDR3 DNA follows: TGTGCCAGCAGCTTAGCAGCCAGGGGCCCTGAAGCTTTCTTT. Protein product: CASSLAARGPEAFF.

This clonotype was seen a few times. J is TRBJ2-7 and V is TRBV19; D call uncertain. V shed 3 bases and J shed 1 base, with 13 bases lying between them. Germline V CDR1 and CDR2: LNHDA, SQIVND (reference sequence). The CDR3 runs to 15 residues. The CDR3, as DNA: TGTGCCAGTAGTATTGGCCTCTTGGAGTCCTACGAGCAGTACTTC. Translation gives CASSIGLLESYEQYF.

The chain couples TRBV7-9 to TRBJ2-1; 7 bases agree with TRBD1. Trimming cost V 10 bases and J 3 bases; bases outside gene matches: 18. Germline CDR1 is SEHNR and CDR2 is FQNEAQ (reference sequence). The CDR3 sequence is 17 residues long. CDR3 protein: CATRPLTQGNVYNEQFF. DNA of the CDR3: TGTGCCACCCGTCCCCTTACACAGGGGAACGTCTACAATGAGCAGTTCTTC.

This sequence joins TRBV4-3 and TRBJ2-5; perhaps TRBD2 as D (6 bases). V was pared by 5 bases and J by 5 bases, with 21 bases between. Germline V gene sequence: CDR1 LGHNA, CDR2 YSLEER. This CDR3 region has 16 residues. CDR3 nucleotide sequence: TGCGCCAGCAGCGTGGCAGGGACTGACCCCGGGGAGACCCAGTACTTC. It translates to CASSVAGTDPGETQYF.

This clonotype was counted a few times. The rearrangement joins TRBV7-8 to TRBJ1-1, with D tentatively TRBD1 (5 bases). CDR1 SGHVS and CDR2 FQNEAQ come from the germline V gene. The ends were cut back, 3 bases at V and 4 bases at J, with 15 bases in the middle. This CDR3 has 15 amino acids. The CDR3 loop is CASSFSGNSGTEAFF. The CDR3 DNA follows: TGTGCCAGCAGCTTTTCAGGGAATTCTGGCACTGAAGCTTTCTTT.

This clonotype was observed a handful of times. This sequence joins TRBV20-1 and TRBJ1-1; D is undetermined. V lost 4 bases to trimming and J lost 5 bases, with 11 bases between them. This CDR3 is 12 amino acids long. Germline CDR1 is DFQATT and CDR2 is SNEGSKA (reference sequence). As DNA, the CDR3 is TGCAGTGCTATGGACGACGAGACTGAAGCTTTCTTT. Its protein product is CSAMDDETEAFF.

The chain uses TRBV24-1 and TRBJ2-6, with 7 bases fitting TRBD1. This CDR3 region has 15 residues. Per the germline V gene, CDR1 is KGHDR and CDR2 is SFDVKD. J was trimmed by 1 base and V by 7 bases; bases with no gene match: 3. CDR3 coding DNA: TGTGCCACCAGCGGGACAGAATCTGGGGCCAACGTCCTGACTTTC. Translation gives CATSGTESGANVLTF.

This clonotype was picked up a small number of times. This rearrangement joins TRBV20-1 to TRBJ2-5; D possibly uses TRBD1 or TRBD2 (6 bases each). CDR1 and CDR2 (germline): DFQATT, SNEGSKA (reference sequence). The CDR3 sequence is 15 residues long. The ends were cut back, 4 bases at V and 5 bases at J, with 20 bases in the middle. CDR3 DNA sequence: TGCAGTGCTACCCGCCCTAGGGGGGCGGGGGAGACCCAGTACTTC. Translating it yields CSATRPRGAGETQYF.

This clonotype occurred many times. The chain uses TRBV2 and TRBJ2-2; D remains ambiguous. V shed 4 bases and J shed 1 base, with 7 bases lying between them. The CDR3 length is 14 residues. Looked up from germline, CDR1 is SNHLY and CDR2 is FYNNEI. CDR3 region: CASSASMNTGELFF. CDR3 coding DNA: TGTGCCAGCAGTGCGTCTATGAACACCGGGGAGCTGTTTTTT.

This clonotype was seen ten or more times. The V call is TRBV12-3 or TRBV12-4, the J call TRBJ2-7; 8 nucleotides line up with TRBD1. Trimming cost V 5 bases and J 9 bases; bases outside gene matches: 6. There are 12 residues in the CDR3. The CDR3 is CASSTGQGGQYF. In DNA, the CDR3 is TGTGCCAGCAGTACAGGACAGGGCGGGCAGTACTTC.

The gene calls are TRBV30 and TRBJ2-2, with D perhaps TRBD2 (7 bases). V was shortened by 2 bases and J by 3 bases, with 16 bases between the two germline ends. CDR3 size: 16 residues. From germline, CDR1 is GTSNPN and CDR2 SVGIG (reference sequence). The CDR3 DNA reads as TGTGCCTGGAGTCCTACGGGGGGCGGGTACACCGGGGAGCTGTTTTTT. Its protein product is CAWSPTGGGYTGELFF.

This clonotype was seen at least ten times. This sequence joins TRBV11-2 and TRBJ2-1; D gene unclear. V lost 5 bases to trimming and J lost 0 bases, with 17 bases between them. The CDR3 spans 17 residues. Germline CDR1 SGHAT, CDR2 FQNNGV. This CDR3 is CASSPRALRFSYNEQFF. The DNA for the CDR3 is TGTGCCAGCAGCCCACGGGCCTTACGTTTCTCCTACAATGAGCAGTTCTTC.

The chain couples TRBV18 to TRBJ1-6; TRBD1 matches 8 bases. CDR1 is KGHSH and CDR2 is LQKENI in the germline V gene. This CDR3 region has 16 residues. V lost 2 bases to trimming and J lost 10 bases; unmatched junction nucleotides: 10. The CDR3 loop is CASSPRSGGQGSPLHF. In DNA form, the CDR3 reads TGTGCCAGCTCACCAAGATCAGGGGGCCAGGGATCACCCCTCCACTTT.

The chain uses TRBV5-1 and TRBJ1-2; TRBD1 might be the D (6 bases). The CDR3 has 14 amino acids. V lost 2 bases and J 4 bases, leaving 12 bases between the germline ends. Per germline, CDR1 SGHRS and CDR2 YFSETQ. CDR3 coding DNA: TGCGCCAGCAGCTTCTACAGGGACTCCTATGGCTACACCTTC. This gives the protein CASSFYRDSYGYTF.

This chain links TRBV5-1 with TRBJ1-1, with TRBD1 matching 9 bases. The CDR3 consists of 16 residues. Per germline, CDR1 SGHRS and CDR2 YFSETQ. V gave up 4 bases and J gave up 0 bases; unmatched junction bases: 7. Here the CDR3 reads CASSKDRGLVNTEAFF. CDR3 in DNA: TGCGCCAGCAGCAAGGACAGGGGTTTAGTGAACACTGAAGCTTTCTTT. Together with reference TRBV5-1 and TRBJ1-1, the CDR3 gives the full variable domain: KAGVTQTPRYLIKTRGQQVTLSCSPISGHRSVSWYQQTPGQGLQFLFEYFSETQRNKGNFPGRFSGRQFSNSRSEMNVSTLELGDSALYLCASSKDRGLVNTEAFFGQGTRLTVV.

The chain links TRBV7-6 to TRBJ2-3; TRBD2 agrees at 8 bases. V lost 5 bases and J lost 2; bases outside the gene matches: 9. This CDR3 has 16 amino acids. In germline, CDR1 is SGHVS, CDR2 FNYEAQ. The CDR3 region is CASSTRAGDPTDTQYF. CDR3 in DNA: TGTGCCAGCAGCACCCGAGCGGGAGACCCCACAGATACGCAGTATTTT.